This entry features one TCR beta chain sequence. Its specificity is unknown. Despite likely unrecorded immune exposures, the donors were nominally healthy at the time of sampling. PCR primers comprised 60 Vbeta and 13 Jbeta primers. Sequencing used immunoSEQ multiplex PCR; TCRdb keeps in-frame clones, though not all of them. Here the sample spans 200,000 to 250,000 clones, around four fifths being singletons. This CDR3 region has 13 residues. V lost 6 bases to trimming and J lost 0 bases, with 8 bases between them. Germline V gene lookup returns CDR1 SNHLY and CDR2 FYNNEI. This sample was included in a study of cytomegalovirus exposure and HLA in healthy donors. The study, taken as a whole, reports: In a later analysis, TCR beta V- and J-gene trimming showed a link to a missense DCLRE1C variant. It was confirmed in vitro that a few of the CMV-associated chains were specific for CMV antigens.

The gene calls are TRBV2 and TRBJ1-1; D is uncertain. What was sequenced was PBMCs. This TCR derives from a male donor in good health and CMV-seronegative. The CDR3 DNA is TGTGCCAGCAGCGGTACTATGAACACTGAAGCTTTCTTT. It specifies CASSGTMNTEAFF.